This TCR beta chain stems from a study of CD8 T cells in Susac syndrome. RNA amounts of about 0.45 to 1 ug underwent reverse transcription with random hexamers. The TCR beta CDR3 was amplified by immunoSEQ multiplex PCR across 54 Vbeta, 13 Jbeta. One entry per CDR3 protein results from TCRdb running MiXCR on the immunoSEQ multiplex PCR reads. The sample yields around 130,000 distinct CDR3 sequences, 90% to 95% seen once. V was shortened by 5 bases and J by 3 bases, with 17 bases between the two germline ends. The CDR3 spans 15 residues. Germline lookup yields CDR1 SGHTA and CDR2 FQGNSA. CD8+ and CD4+ blood T cells underwent TCR beta sequencing. TEMRA cells were enriched by FACS, and CD4+ and CD8+ T cells were negatively isolated.

The sample taken for sequencing was CD4+ T cells from PBMCs. The receptor was isolated from a human donor in good health. The chain is built from TRBV7-2 and TRBJ2-7, with a possible D match to TRBD1 (7 bases). CDR3: CASSHSGGTDYEQYF. CDR3 sequence (DNA): TGTGCCAGCAGCCATTCCGGCGGGACAGACTACGAGCAGTACTTC.